This T cell receptor beta chain emerged from a study of shared clonotypes between healthy human individuals. The CDR3 is made up of 11 amino acids. The V end was cut by 6 bases, the J end by 3 bases, with 6 bases between. In germline, CDR1 is MNHEY, CDR2 SVGAGI. Turning to this clone: Other nucleotide sequences from this sample produce the same CDR3.

Terminally differentiated effector memory CD45RA+ cells were left out of the naive CD8 fraction, which was CD45RO-negative and positively selected for CCR7. Some clones are missing from TCRdb's copy, which holds only in-frame ones; the method was immunoSEQ multiplex PCR. The sample yields over 750,000 clones, about 96% seen once. This clonotype was sampled from a man aged 30 to 45 in good health. The chain combines TRBV6-5 with TRBJ2-7, with D hard to call. Sequencing used naive CD8+ T cells sorted from blood. CDR3 sequence: CASSRNYEQYF. For the CDR3, the DNA is TGTGCCAGCAGCCGAAACTACGAGCAGTACTTC.